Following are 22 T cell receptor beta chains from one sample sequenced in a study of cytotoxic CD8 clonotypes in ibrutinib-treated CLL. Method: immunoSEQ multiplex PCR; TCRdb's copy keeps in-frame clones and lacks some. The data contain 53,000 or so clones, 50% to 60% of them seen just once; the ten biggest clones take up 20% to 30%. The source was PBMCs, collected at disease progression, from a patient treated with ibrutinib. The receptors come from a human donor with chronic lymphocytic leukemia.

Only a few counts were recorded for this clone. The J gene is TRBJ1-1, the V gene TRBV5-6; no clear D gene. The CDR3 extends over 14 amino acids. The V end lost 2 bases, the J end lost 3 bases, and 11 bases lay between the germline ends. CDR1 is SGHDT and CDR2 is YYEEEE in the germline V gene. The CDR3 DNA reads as TGTGCCAGCAGCTTTAAGACTAGGGACACTGAAGCTTTCTTT. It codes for CASSFKTRDTEAFF. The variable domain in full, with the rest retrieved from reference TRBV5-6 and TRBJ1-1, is DAGVTQSPTHLIKTRGQQVTLRCSPKSGHDTVSWYQQALGQGPQFIFQYYEEEERQRGNFPDRFSGHQFPNYSSELNVNALLLGDSALYLCASSFKTRDTEAFFGQGTRLTVV.

In DNA, the CDR3 is TGTGCCAGCAGCCTTGCTCTGGGAGATACGCAGTATTTT. It translates to CASSLALGDTQYF. This rearrangement joins TRBV4-2 to TRBJ2-3; the D is unclear. CDR1 is LGHNA and CDR2 is YNFKEQ in the germline V gene. V was clipped by 4 bases and J by 5 bases, with 10 bases between them. This CDR3 has 13 residues.

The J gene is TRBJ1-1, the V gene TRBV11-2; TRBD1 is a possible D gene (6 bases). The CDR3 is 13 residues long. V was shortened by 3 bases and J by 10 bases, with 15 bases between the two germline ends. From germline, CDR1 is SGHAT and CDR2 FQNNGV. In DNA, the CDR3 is TGTGCCAGCAGCTTCAACAGGGATGGTGCAGCTTTCTTT. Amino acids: CASSFNRDGAAFF. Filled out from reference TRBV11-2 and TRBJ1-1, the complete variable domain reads EAGVAQSPRYKIIEKRQSVAFWCNPISGHATLYWYQQILGQGPKLLIQFQNNGVVDDSQLPKDRFSAERLKGVDSTLKIQPAKLEDSAVYLCASSFNRDGAAFFGQGTRLTVV.

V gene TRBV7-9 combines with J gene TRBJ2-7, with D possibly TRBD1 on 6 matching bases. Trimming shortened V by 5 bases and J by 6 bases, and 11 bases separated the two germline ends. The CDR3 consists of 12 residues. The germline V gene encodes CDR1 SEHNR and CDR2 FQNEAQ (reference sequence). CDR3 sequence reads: CASSPLQGEQYF. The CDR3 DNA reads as TGTGCCAGCAGCCCCCTACAGGGCGAGCAGTACTTC.

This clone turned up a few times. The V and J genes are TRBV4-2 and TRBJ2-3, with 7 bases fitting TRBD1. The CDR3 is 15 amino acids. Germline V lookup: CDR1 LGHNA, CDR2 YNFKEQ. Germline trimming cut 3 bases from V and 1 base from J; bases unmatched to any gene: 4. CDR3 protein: CASSQTTGGTDTQYF. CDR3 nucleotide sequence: TGTGCCAGCAGCCAGACCACAGGGGGCACAGATACGCAGTATTTT.

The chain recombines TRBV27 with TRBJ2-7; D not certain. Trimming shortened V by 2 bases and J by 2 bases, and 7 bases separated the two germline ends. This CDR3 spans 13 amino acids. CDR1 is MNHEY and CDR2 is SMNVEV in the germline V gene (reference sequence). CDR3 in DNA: TGTGCCAGCAGTTTAAACGGAGCCTACGAGCAGTACTTC. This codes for CASSLNGAYEQYF.

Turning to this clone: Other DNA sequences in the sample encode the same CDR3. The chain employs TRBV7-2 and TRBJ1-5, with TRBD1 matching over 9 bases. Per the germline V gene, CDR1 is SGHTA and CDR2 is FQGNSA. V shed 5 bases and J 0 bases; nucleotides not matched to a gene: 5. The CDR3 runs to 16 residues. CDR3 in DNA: TGTGCCAGCAGCCCTTGGACAGGGGATAGCAATCAGCCCCAGCATTTT. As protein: CASSPWTGDSNQPQHF.

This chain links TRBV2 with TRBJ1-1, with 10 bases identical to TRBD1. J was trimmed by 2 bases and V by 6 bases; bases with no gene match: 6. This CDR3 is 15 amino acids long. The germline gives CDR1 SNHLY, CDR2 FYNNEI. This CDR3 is CASRRLTGGNTEAFF. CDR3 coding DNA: TGTGCCAGCAGGCGATTGACAGGGGGCAACACTGAAGCTTTCTTT.

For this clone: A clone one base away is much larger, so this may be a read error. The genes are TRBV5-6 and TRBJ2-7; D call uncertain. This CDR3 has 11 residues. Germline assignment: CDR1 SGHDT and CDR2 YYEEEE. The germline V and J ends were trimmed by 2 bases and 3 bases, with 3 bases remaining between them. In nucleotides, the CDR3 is TGTGCCAGCAGCTTAGTCTACGAGCAGTACTTC. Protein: CASSLVYEQYF.

CDR3 loop: CASSVGPSSYNEQFF. The CDR3 bases are TGTGCCAGCAGCGTAGGGCCGAGCTCCTACAATGAGCAGTTCTTC. J is TRBJ2-1 and V is TRBV9; D gene unclear. Germline CDR1 reads SGDLS; CDR2 reads YYNGEE. V gave up 0 bases and J gave up 0 bases, with 7 bases separating them. The CDR3 length is 15 residues.

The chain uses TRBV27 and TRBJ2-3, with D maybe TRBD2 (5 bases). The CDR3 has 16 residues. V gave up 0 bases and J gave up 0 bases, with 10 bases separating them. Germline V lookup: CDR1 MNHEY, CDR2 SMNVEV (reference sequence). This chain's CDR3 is CASSLSAERSTDTQYF. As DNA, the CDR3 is TGTGCCAGCAGTTTATCGGCCGAGCGGAGCACAGATACGCAGTATTTT.

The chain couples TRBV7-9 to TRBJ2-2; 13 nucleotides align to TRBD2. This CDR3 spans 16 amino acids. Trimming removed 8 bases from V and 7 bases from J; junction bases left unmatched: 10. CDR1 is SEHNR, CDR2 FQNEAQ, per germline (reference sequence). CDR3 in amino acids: CASETGLAGFGGELFF. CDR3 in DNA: TGTGCCAGCGAAACGGGACTAGCGGGATTTGGCGGGGAGCTGTTTTTT.

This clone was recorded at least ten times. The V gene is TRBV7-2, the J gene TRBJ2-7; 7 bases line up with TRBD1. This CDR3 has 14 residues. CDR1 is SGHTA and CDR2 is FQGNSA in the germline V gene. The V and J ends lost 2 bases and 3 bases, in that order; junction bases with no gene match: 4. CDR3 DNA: TGTGCCAGCAGCTTAACACAGGGGAACTACGAGCAGTACTTC. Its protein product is CASSLTQGNYEQYF.

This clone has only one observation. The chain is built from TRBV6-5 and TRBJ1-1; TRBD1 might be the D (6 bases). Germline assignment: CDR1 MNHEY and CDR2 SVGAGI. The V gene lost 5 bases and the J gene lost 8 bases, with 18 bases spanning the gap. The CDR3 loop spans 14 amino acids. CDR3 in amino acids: CASSQDTDRTEAFF. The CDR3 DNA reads TGTGCCAGCAGTCAGGACACTGACAGGACCGAAGCTTTCTTT.

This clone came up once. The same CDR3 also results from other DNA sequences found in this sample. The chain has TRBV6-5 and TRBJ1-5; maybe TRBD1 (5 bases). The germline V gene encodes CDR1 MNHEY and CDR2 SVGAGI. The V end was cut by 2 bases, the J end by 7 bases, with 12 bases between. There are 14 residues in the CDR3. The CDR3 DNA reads TGTGCCAGCAGTTACCTTCAGGGAGGGCAGCCCCAGCATTTT. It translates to CASSYLQGGQPQHF.

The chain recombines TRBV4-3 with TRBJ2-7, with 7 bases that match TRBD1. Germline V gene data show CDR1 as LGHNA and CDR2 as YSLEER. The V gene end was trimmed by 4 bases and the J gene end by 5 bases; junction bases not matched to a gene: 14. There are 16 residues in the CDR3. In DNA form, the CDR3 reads TGCGCCAGCAGCCTAGACTTCCGGGACAGTACGGACGAGCAGTACTTC. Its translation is CASSLDFRDSTDEQYF.

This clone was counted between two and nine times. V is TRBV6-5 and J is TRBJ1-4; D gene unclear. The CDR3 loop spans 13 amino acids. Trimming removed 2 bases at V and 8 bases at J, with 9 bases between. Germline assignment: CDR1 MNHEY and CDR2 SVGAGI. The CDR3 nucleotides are TGTGCCAGCAGTTACCAAGTTGGGGAAAAACTGTTTTTT. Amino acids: CASSYQVGEKLFF.

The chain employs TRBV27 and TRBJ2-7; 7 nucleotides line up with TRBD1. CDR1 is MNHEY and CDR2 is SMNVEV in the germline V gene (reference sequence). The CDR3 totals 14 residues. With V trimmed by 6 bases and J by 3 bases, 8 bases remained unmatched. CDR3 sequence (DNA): TGTGCCAGCAGCCTGACAGGGTTAGGCTACGAGCAGTACTTC. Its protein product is CASSLTGLGYEQYF.

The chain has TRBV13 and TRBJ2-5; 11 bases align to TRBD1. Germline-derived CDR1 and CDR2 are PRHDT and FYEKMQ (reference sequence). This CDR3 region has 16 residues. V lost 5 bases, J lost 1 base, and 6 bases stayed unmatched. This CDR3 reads CASSLRTGGSQETQYF. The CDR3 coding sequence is TGTGCCAGCAGCCTTCGGACAGGGGGCTCCCAAGAGACCCAGTACTTC.

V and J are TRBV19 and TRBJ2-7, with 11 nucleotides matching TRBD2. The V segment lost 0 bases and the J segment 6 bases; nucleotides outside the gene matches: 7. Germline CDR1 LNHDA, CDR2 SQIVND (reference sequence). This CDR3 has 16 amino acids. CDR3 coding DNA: TGTGCCAGTAGTATAGATTTAGCGGGAGGGCCGTTCGAGCAGTACTTC. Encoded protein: CASSIDLAGGPFEQYF.

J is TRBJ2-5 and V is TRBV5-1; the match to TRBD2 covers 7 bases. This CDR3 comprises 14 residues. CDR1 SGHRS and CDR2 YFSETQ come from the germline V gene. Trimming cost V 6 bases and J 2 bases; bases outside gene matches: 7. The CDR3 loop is CASTFGGSQETQYF. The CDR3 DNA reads TGCGCCAGCACGTTTGGCGGGAGTCAAGAGACCCAGTACTTC.

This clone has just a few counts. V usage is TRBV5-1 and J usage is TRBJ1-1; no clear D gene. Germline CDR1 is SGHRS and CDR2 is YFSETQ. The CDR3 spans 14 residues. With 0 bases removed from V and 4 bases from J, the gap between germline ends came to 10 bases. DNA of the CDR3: TGCGCCAGCAGCTTGGGAGGCCCAGGCACTGAAGCTTTCTTT. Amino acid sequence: CASSLGGPGTEAFF.